The sequence of this TCR beta chain was determined in a study of cytomegalovirus exposure and HLA in healthy donors. The PCR had 60 Vbeta and 13 Jbeta primers. Profiled with immunoSEQ multiplex PCR; TCRdb holds only in-frame clones, not every one. In the table there are around 130,000 clones, 6.5% to 9.5% of which are singletons. Germline CDR1 and CDR2: SGHNT and YYREEE (reference sequence). This CDR3 region has 14 residues. J gave up 3 bases and V 1 base, and 3 bases lay outside the gene matches. The receptor comes from a woman aged 40 to 50 in good health and CMV-seropositive. The material sequenced was PBMCs. The genes are TRBV5-4 and TRBJ2-7, with 8 bases that match TRBD2. CDR3 loop: CASSLFGGDYEQYF. CDR3 coding DNA: TGTGCCAGCAGCTTGTTCGGGGGGGACTACGAGCAGTACTTC.